This TCR beta chain came from a study of blood T cells in healthy people across ages. Next came a second PCR, run for about 7 to 12 cycles, which used a sample-barcoded 5' primer along with a J-beta primer mix. From the 5' RACE reads, TCRdb called clonotypes with MiXCR, one entry per CDR3 protein. Of over 1,300,000 distinct CDR3 sequences in the sample, 55% to 75% were seen once. Germline lookup yields CDR1 SQVTM and CDR2 ANQGSEA. CDR3 length: 15 residues. V lost 5 bases and J lost 0, with 14 bases in between. This receptor was obtained from a man younger than 30 in good health. The V call is TRBV29-1, the J call TRBJ2-1, with D perhaps matching TRBD1 (6 bases). Sequencing used blood. The CDR3 DNA reads TGCAGCGTTCGGGACACAGGTAGCTCCTACAATGAGCAGTTCTTC. It specifies CSVRDTGSSYNEQFF.